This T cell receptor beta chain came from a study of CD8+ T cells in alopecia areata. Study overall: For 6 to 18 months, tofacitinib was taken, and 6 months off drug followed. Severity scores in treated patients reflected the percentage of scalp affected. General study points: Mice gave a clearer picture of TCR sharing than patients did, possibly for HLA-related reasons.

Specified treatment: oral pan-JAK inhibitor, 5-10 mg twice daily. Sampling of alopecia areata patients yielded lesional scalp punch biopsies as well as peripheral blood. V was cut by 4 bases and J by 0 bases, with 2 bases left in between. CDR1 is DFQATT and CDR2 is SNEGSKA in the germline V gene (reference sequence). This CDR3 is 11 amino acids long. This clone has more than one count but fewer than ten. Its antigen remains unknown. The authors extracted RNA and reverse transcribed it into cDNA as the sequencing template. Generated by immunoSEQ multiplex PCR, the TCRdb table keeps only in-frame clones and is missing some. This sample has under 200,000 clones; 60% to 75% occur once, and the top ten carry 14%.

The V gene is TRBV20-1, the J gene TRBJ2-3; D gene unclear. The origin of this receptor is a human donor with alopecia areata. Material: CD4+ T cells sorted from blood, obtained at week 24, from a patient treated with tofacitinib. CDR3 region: CSATSTDTQYF. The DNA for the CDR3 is TGCAGTGCTACTAGCACAGATACGCAGTATTTT.